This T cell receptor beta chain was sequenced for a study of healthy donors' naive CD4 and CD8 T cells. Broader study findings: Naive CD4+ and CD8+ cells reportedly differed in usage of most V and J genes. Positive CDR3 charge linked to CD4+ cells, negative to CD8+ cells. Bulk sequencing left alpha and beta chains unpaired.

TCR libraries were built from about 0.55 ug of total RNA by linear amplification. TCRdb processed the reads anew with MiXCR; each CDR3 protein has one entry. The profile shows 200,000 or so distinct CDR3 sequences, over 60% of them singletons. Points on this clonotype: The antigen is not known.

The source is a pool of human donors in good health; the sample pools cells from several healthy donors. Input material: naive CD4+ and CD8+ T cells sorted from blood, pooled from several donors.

The CDR3 DNA is TGTGCCAGCAGTGAAGAGCTAGTCAATGAGCAGTTCTTC. Its protein product is CASSEELVNEQFF. The J gene is TRBJ2-1, the V gene TRBV2, with D hard to call. This CDR3 region has 13 residues. Trimming took off 1 base at V and 6 bases at J, with 7 bases between the two ends. The germline V gene encodes CDR1 SNHLY and CDR2 FYNNEI. The full variable domain, in which reference TRBV2 and TRBJ2-1 provide the parts outside the CDR3, is EPEVTQTPSHQVTQMGQEVILRCVPISNHLYFYWYRQILGQKVEFLVSFYNNEISEKSEIFDDQFSVERPDGSNFTLKIRSTKLEDSAMYFCASSEELVNEQFFGPGTRLTVL.